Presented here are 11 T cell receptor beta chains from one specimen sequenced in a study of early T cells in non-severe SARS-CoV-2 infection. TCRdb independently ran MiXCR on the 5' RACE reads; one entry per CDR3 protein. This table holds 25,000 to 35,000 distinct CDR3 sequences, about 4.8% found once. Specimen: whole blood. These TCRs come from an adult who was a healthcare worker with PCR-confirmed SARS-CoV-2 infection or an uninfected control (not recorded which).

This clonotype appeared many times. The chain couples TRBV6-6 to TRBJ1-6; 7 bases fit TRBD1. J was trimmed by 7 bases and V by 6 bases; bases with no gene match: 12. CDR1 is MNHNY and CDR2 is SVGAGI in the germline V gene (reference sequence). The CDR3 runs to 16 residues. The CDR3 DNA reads TGTGCCAGCAGCGAGAGCCAGGGGGTGGGGAATTCACCCCTCCACTTT. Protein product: CASSESQGVGNSPLHF.

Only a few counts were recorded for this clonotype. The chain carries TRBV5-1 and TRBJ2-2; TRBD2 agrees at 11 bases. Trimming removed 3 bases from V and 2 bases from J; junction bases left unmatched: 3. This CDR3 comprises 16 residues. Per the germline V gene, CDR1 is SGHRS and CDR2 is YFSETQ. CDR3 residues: CASSSSGRTNTGELFF. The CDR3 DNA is TGCGCCAGCAGCTCTAGCGGGAGGACCAACACCGGGGAGCTGTTTTTT.

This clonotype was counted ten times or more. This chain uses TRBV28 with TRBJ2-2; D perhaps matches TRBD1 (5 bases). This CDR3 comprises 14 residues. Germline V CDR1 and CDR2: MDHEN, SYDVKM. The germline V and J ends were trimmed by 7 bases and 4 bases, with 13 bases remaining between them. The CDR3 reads CASTQLRVTGELFF. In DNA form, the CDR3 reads TGTGCCAGCACCCAGCTCAGGGTCACCGGGGAGCTGTTTTTT.

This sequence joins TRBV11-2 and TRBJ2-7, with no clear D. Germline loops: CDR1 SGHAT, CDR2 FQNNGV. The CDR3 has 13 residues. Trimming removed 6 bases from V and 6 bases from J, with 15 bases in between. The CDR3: CASRRLDRIEQYF. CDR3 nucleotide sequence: TGTGCCAGCAGACGACTGGATCGCATCGAGCAGTACTTC.

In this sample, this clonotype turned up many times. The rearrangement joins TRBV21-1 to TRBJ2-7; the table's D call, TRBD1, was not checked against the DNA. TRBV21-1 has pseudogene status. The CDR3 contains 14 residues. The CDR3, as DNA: TGTGCCAGCAGCCTCCACCCGGGGAGGTCCGAGCAGTACTTC. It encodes CASSLHPGRSEQYF.

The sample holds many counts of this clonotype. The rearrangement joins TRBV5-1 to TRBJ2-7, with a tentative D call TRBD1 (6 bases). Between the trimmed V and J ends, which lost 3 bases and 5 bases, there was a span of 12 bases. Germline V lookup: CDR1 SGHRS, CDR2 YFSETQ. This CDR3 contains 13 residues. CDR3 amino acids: CASSSGHLDEQYF. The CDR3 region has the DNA TGCGCCAGCAGCTCGGGACATCTCGACGAGCAGTACTTC.

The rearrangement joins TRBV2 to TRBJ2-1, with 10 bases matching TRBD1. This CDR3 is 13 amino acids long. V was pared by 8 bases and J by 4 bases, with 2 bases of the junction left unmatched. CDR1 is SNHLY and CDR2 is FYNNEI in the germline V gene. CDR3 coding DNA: TGTGCCAGCGGGGGACAGGGGTACAATGAGCAGTTCTTC. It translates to CASGGQGYNEQFF.

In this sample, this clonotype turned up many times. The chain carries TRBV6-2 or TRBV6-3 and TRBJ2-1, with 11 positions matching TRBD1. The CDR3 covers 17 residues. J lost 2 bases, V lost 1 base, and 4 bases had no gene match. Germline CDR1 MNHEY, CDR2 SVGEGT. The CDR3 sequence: CASSYLGQGGPYNEQFF. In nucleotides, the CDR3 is TGTGCCAGCAGTTACTTGGGACAGGGGGGCCCCTACAATGAGCAGTTCTTC.

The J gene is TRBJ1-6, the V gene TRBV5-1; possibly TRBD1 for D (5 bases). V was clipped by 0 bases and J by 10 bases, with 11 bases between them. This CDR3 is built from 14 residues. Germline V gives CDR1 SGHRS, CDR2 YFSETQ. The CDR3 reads CASSLEGRSSPLHF. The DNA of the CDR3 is TGCGCCAGCAGCTTGGAGGGGAGAAGCTCACCCCTCCACTTT.

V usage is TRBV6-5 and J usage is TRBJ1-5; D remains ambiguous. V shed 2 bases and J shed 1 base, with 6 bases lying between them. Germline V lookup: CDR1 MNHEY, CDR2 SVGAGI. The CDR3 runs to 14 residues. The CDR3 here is CASSYLDSNQPQHF. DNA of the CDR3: TGTGCCAGCAGTTACCTAGACAGCAATCAGCCCCAGCATTTT.

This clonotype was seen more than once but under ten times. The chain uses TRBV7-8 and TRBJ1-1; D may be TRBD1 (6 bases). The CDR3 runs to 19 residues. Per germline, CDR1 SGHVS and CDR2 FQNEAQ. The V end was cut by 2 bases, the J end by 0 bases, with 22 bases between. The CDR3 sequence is CASSLSRAQGRWMNTEAFF. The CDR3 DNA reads TGTGCCAGCAGCTTATCAAGGGCGCAGGGGAGATGGATGAACACTGAAGCTTTCTTT.